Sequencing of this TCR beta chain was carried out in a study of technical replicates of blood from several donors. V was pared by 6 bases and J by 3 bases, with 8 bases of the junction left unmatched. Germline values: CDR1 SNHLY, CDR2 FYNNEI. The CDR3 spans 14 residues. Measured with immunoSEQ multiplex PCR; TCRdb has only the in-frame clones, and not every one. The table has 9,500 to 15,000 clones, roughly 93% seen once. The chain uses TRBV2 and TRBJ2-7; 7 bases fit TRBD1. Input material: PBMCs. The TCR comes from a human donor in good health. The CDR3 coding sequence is TGTGCCAGCAGCACTCGGGGACAGATCTACGAGCAGTACTTC. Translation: CASSTRGQIYEQYF.